The subject of this entry is one T cell receptor (beta chain). No antigen is known for it. The data belong to a study of cytomegalovirus exposure and HLA in healthy donors. V gave up 4 bases and J gave up 0 bases, with 10 bases separating them. The CDR3 has 15 amino acids. Germline V lookup: CDR1 SGHNT, CDR2 YYREEE (reference sequence). Study-wide results and limits: Most subjects had HLA-A and HLA-B alleles reportedly predicted accurately by TCR beta sequences.

Primers included in the PCR were 60 Vbeta and 13 Jbeta primers. The assay was immunoSEQ multiplex PCR, and TCRdb's table has in-frame clones only and misses some. The profile covers around 150,000 clones, with 84% appearing a single time and 2% to 3% taken by the ten largest. V gene TRBV5-4 combines with J gene TRBJ2-2; tentative D call: TRBD2 (6 bases). Sequencing was done on a sample of PBMCs. The TCR was taken from a boy under 10 years old in good health and CMV-seronegative. The CDR3 DNA sequence: TGTGCCAGCAGCGGAGGGGCACCGAACACCGGGGAGCTGTTTTTT. Amino acids: CASSGGAPNTGELFF.